Below, 30 T cell receptor beta chains from the same sample are listed, as sequenced in a study of cytomegalovirus exposure and HLA in healthy donors. 60 Vbeta and 13 Jbeta primers were used in PCR. Using immunoSEQ multiplex PCR, the repertoire was profiled, and TCRdb retains in-frame clones only, with some absent. In the table there are about 88,000 clones, just under 70% of which are singletons. The source material was PBMCs. These TCRs come from a man aged 45-65 years in good health and CMV-seronegative.

The chain employs TRBV2 and TRBJ1-3, with a weak D call TRBD1 (6 bases). V gave up 1 base and J gave up 2 bases, with 6 bases separating them. From germline, CDR1 is SNHLY and CDR2 FYNNEI. The CDR3 totals 14 residues. CDR3 protein: CASSEEGAGNTIYF. CDR3 sequence (DNA): TGTGCCAGCAGTGAAGAGGGGGCTGGAAACACCATATATTTT.

This chain uses TRBV7-2 with TRBJ2-7, with TRBD1 as a possible D gene (6 bases). From germline, CDR1 is SGHTA and CDR2 FQGNSA. CDR3 size: 13 residues. Between the trimmed V and J ends, which lost 2 bases and 4 bases, there was a span of 9 bases. CDR3 nucleotides: TGTGCCAGCAGCTTATACAGGGCTTACGAGCAGTACTTC. Translation gives CASSLYRAYEQYF.

V usage is TRBV6-5 and J usage is TRBJ2-3; maybe TRBD2 (5 bases). CDR1 and CDR2 from the germline V gene are MNHEY and SVGAGI. V was pared by 0 bases and J by 0 bases, with 10 bases between. The CDR3 has 16 residues. The CDR3 nucleotides read TGTGCCAGCAGTTACTCGCTGCTAGCTAGCACAGATACGCAGTATTTT. It specifies CASSYSLLASTDTQYF.

V gene TRBV6-5 combines with J gene TRBJ1-1; D is perhaps TRBD1 (5 bases). V was cut by 10 bases and J by 5 bases, with 14 bases left in between. Germline V gene data show CDR1 as MNHEY and CDR2 as SVGAGI. The CDR3 spans 12 residues. The DNA for the CDR3 is TGTGCCACCAGGCGGGACGGGACTGAAGCTTTCTTT. This codes for CATRRDGTEAFF.

The V and J genes are TRBV29-1 and TRBJ2-7; 9 bases are a match to TRBD1. Germline CDR1 and CDR2: SQVTM and ANQGSEA. The CDR3 extends over 15 amino acids. The V and J ends lost 5 bases and 4 bases, in that order; junction bases with no gene match: 12. As DNA, the CDR3 is TGCAGCGTTTCCTCTTTAGGGACAGGGATGTACGAGCAGTACTTC. Protein sequence: CSVSSLGTGMYEQYF.

This chain connects TRBV7-9 to TRBJ1-1; D is unresolved. The CDR3 runs 13 residues. Germline assignment: CDR1 SEHNR and CDR2 FQNEAQ (reference sequence). The V end lost 2 bases, the J end lost 0 bases, and 4 bases lay between the germline ends. The CDR3 loop is CASSLQMNTEAFF. The CDR3 DNA reads as TGTGCCAGCAGCTTACAGATGAACACTGAAGCTTTCTTT. Full variable domain (missing parts from reference TRBV7-9 and TRBJ1-1): DTGVSQNPRHKITKRGQNVTFRCDPISEHNRLYWYRQTLGQGPEFLTYFQNEAQLEKSRLLSDRFSAERPKGSFSTLEIQRTEQGDSAMYLCASSLQMNTEAFFGQGTRLTVV.

The V call is TRBV10-1, the J call TRBJ2-7; D may be TRBD2 (5 bases). The CDR3 is 15 amino acids. Germline CDR1 is WNHNN and CDR2 is SYGVQD (reference sequence). V was pared by 7 bases and J by 2 bases, with 18 bases between. This CDR3 reads CASTEGFSSPYEQYV. The CDR3 region has the DNA TGCGCCAGCACCGAGGGATTTAGTAGCCCCTACGAGCAGTACGTC.

V and J are TRBV11-3 and TRBJ1-6; TRBD1 is a possible D gene (6 bases). CDR3 length: 14 amino acids. V was pared by 5 bases and J by 7 bases, with 12 bases between. The V gene's germline CDR1 is SGHNT and CDR2 YENEEA. DNA for the CDR3: TGTGCCAGCAGCCTAGGACAGACAAATTCACCCCTCCACTTT. Translating it yields CASSLGQTNSPLHF.

This clone was recorded a few times. The chain joins TRBV7-2 to TRBJ1-3, with unresolved D. The V end lost 5 bases, the J end lost 4 bases, and 12 bases lay between the germline ends. This CDR3 region has 14 residues. CDR1 and CDR2 (germline): SGHTA, FQGNSA. CDR3: CASSDRVQGNTIYF. In nucleotides, the CDR3 is TGTGCCAGCAGCGATCGGGTACAAGGAAACACCATATATTTT.

The chain couples TRBV19 to TRBJ1-1; unclear D gene. The CDR3 loop spans 14 amino acids. Germline CDR1 and CDR2: LNHDA and SQIVND (reference sequence). V lost 0 bases to trimming and J lost 2 bases, with 7 bases between them. As DNA, the CDR3 is TGTGCCAGTAGTATAGATCGTCGTAACACTGAAGCTTTCTTT. It encodes CASSIDRRNTEAFF.

The chain uses TRBV5-4 and TRBJ2-5; possible D gene TRBD2, 6 bases. The V end lost 2 bases, the J end lost 7 bases, and 15 bases lay between the germline ends. Germline V lookup: CDR1 SGHNT, CDR2 YYREEE (reference sequence). The length of the CDR3 is 14 residues. In nucleotides, the CDR3 is TGTGCCAGCAGCTTTGTCGGGAGTACGGGGACCCAGTACTTC. Protein sequence: CASSFVGSTGTQYF.

J is TRBJ2-6 and V is TRBV4-3; the match to TRBD1 covers 12 bases. Germline trimming cut 4 bases from V and 4 bases from J; bases unmatched to any gene: 8. Germline V gene sequence: CDR1 LGHNA, CDR2 YSLEER. The CDR3 has 18 residues. The DNA of the CDR3 is TGCGCCAGCAGCCGAACGGGACAGGGGGCTTTCGGGGCCAACGTCCTGACTTTC. It codes for CASSRTGQGAFGANVLTF.

The V and J genes are TRBV5-1 and TRBJ2-5, with a tentative D call TRBD2 (6 bases). Germline lookup yields CDR1 SGHRS and CDR2 YFSETQ. Trimming took 6 bases from V and 2 from J, leaving 14 bases between them. The CDR3 extends over 14 amino acids. Here the CDR3 DNA reads TGCGCCAGCACCGAAGGGACTTATCAAGAGACCCAGTACTTC. Translation gives CASTEGTYQETQYF.

The V and J genes are TRBV6-1 and TRBJ2-7; 8 bases fit TRBD1. The CDR3 runs to 12 residues. V lost 6 bases and J lost 4; bases outside the gene matches: 2. Germline values: CDR1 MNHNS, CDR2 SASEGT. The CDR3 DNA reads as TGTGCCAGCAGGGACAGGGTTTACGAGCAGTACGTC. Amino acids: CASRDRVYEQYV.

This chain joins TRBV25-1 and TRBJ2-1; D is possibly TRBD1 (5 bases). The CDR3 totals 15 residues. Between the trimmed V and J ends, which lost 3 bases and 6 bases, there was a span of 15 bases. Germline V gene sequence: CDR1 MGHDK, CDR2 SYGVNS. The DNA of the CDR3 is TGTGCCAGCAGTGATTCCCTCAGGGCCACCAATGAGCAGTTCTTC. Protein sequence: CASSDSLRATNEQFF.

This clone turned up a few times. This chain uses TRBV5-1 with TRBJ2-3, with D tentatively TRBD2 (6 bases). This CDR3 comprises 14 residues. In germline, CDR1 is SGHRS, CDR2 YFSETQ. V was trimmed by 6 bases and J by 1 base, leaving 12 bases between them. The chain's CDR3 is CASTVGGGTDTQYF. CDR3 bases: TGCGCCAGCACCGTGGGGGGAGGCACAGATACGCAGTATTTT. The whole variable domain, filled in from reference TRBV5-1 and TRBJ2-3, reads KAGVTQTPRYLIKTRGQQVTLSCSPISGHRSVSWYQQTPGQGLQFLFEYFSETQRNKGNFPGRFSGRQFSNSRSEMNVSTLELGDSALYLCASTVGGGTDTQYFGPGTRLTVL.

The genes are TRBV30 and TRBJ2-6; the match to TRBD2 covers 11 bases. The germline V gene encodes CDR1 GTSNPN and CDR2 SVGIG (reference sequence). The CDR3 is 14 amino acids. CDR3 protein: CVLAGGGGANVLTF. CDR3 in DNA: TGTGTTCTAGCGGGAGGTGGTGGGGCCAACGTCCTGACTTTC.

V and J are TRBV5-8 and TRBJ1-1; D not certain. This CDR3 is 15 amino acids long. Trimming took off 6 bases at V and 0 bases at J, with 15 bases between the two ends. Germline values: CDR1 SGHTS, CDR2 YDEGEE. The CDR3 reads CASTSEGSLNTEAFF. The CDR3, as DNA: TGTGCCAGCACCTCTGAGGGCAGCCTGAACACTGAAGCTTTCTTT.

This chain uses TRBV9 with TRBJ2-1, with TRBD2 identical over 9 bases. This CDR3 comprises 15 residues. The V gene's germline CDR1 is SGDLS and CDR2 YYNGEE. V dropped 4 bases and J dropped 2; count of bases not matched to a gene: 4. CDR3 residues: CASSIAGDTYNEQFF. The CDR3, as DNA: TGTGCCAGCAGCATAGCGGGGGATACCTACAATGAGCAGTTCTTC.

This chain's CDR3 is CSAGGLANYGYTF. The DNA for the CDR3 is TGCAGCGCCGGCGGTCTAGCTAACTATGGCTACACCTTC. The V and J genes are TRBV29-1 and TRBJ1-2; no definite D call. Germline CDR1 SQVTM, CDR2 ANQGSEA. V dropped 7 bases and J dropped 0 bases, with 12 bases sitting between them. The CDR3 covers 13 residues.

This clone was observed a handful of times. V usage is TRBV15 and J usage is TRBJ2-1; perhaps TRBD2 as D (6 bases). Germline CDR1 reads LNHNV; CDR2 reads YYDKDF (reference sequence). The CDR3 length is 15 residues. V lost 1 base, J lost 7 bases, and 14 bases lay in between. CDR3 nucleotides: TGTGCCACCAGCAGAGGGACCGGGAGTAGTAATGAGCAGTTCTTC. Amino acid sequence: CATSRGTGSSNEQFF.

This clone was seen more than once but under ten times. This chain joins TRBV9 and TRBJ2-1, with TRBD2 matching 8 bases. Per germline, CDR1 SGDLS and CDR2 YYNGEE. There are 13 residues in the CDR3. Trimming removed 3 bases from V and 14 bases from J; junction bases left unmatched: 10. CDR3 sequence (DNA): TGTGCCAGCAGCGCAACACTTTACGGGAGGGAGTTCTTC. Its protein product is CASSATLYGREFF.

This clone is a singleton in its sample. This sequence joins TRBV5-6 and TRBJ1-1; D may be TRBD1 (6 bases). CDR3 length: 12 residues. Germline V gene lookup returns CDR1 SGHDT and CDR2 YYEEEE. Trimming shortened V by 3 bases and J by 5 bases, and 8 bases separated the two germline ends. The CDR3 bases are TGTGCCAGCAGCTACAGGGTGACTGAAGCTTTCTTT. It specifies CASSYRVTEAFF.

This clone showed up just a few times. The rearrangement uses TRBV4-1 and TRBJ2-5, with TRBD1 matching over 9 bases. Judging by the DNA end, TRBJ2-7 fits better; the J call may be wrong. Germline lookup yields CDR1 MGHRA and CDR2 YSYEKL. This CDR3 comprises 16 residues. CDR3 DNA: TGCGCCAGCAGCAAGGGCCCGGGACAGGGAACCTACGAGCAGTACTTC. Encoded protein: CASSKGPGQGTYEQYF.

Only a few counts were recorded for this clone. The V gene is TRBV5-1, the J gene TRBJ1-6; D ambiguous. CDR1 is SGHRS, CDR2 YFSETQ, per germline. The V gene lost 4 bases and the J gene lost 7 bases, with 18 bases spanning the gap. The CDR3 sequence is 16 residues long. CDR3 sequence (DNA): TGCGCCAGCAGCCGGAGAGTGGCATCTAGGAATTCACCCCTCCACTTT. Amino acids: CASSRRVASRNSPLHF. Filled out from reference TRBV5-1 and TRBJ1-6, the complete variable domain reads KAGVTQTPRYLIKTRGQQVTLSCSPISGHRSVSWYQQTPGQGLQFLFEYFSETQRNKGNFPGRFSGRQFSNSRSEMNVSTLELGDSALYLCASSRRVASRNSPLHFGNGTRLTVT.

The CDR3 here is CASSVLESLAGGTDTQYF. CDR3 sequence (DNA): TGTGCCAGCAGTGTCCTCGAATCACTAGCGGGAGGGACAGATACGCAGTATTTT. The chain employs TRBV6-1 and TRBJ2-3; TRBD2 matches at 13 bases. Germline V lookup: CDR1 MNHNS, CDR2 SASEGT. Losses at the gene ends were 4 bases for V and 3 bases for J; bases not matched to a gene: 10. The CDR3 covers 18 residues.

The V gene is TRBV28, the J gene TRBJ1-4, with D perhaps TRBD1 (5 bases). The CDR3 loop spans 14 amino acids. Germline assignment: CDR1 MDHEN and CDR2 SYDVKM. V dropped 5 bases and J dropped 5 bases, with 12 bases sitting between them. For the CDR3, the DNA is TGTGCCAGCAGTCCGCCCGGGGGAAATGAAAAACTGTTTTTT. Encoded protein: CASSPPGGNEKLFF.

This rearrangement joins TRBV2 to TRBJ2-1; D not certain. The CDR3 consists of 16 residues. V was pared by 3 bases and J by 4 bases, with 16 bases between. Germline V gives CDR1 SNHLY, CDR2 FYNNEI. CDR3 protein: CASSDVAAVRYNEQFF. The CDR3 coding sequence is TGTGCCAGCAGTGACGTGGCGGCAGTCCGATACAATGAGCAGTTCTTC.

V usage is TRBV30 and J usage is TRBJ1-1; D is unclear. The CDR3 spans 9 residues. The V end was cut by 7 bases, the J end by 5 bases, with 5 bases between. CDR1 GTSNPN and CDR2 SVGIG come from the germline V gene (reference sequence). Here the CDR3 reads CAFGTEAFF. The CDR3 DNA sequence: TGTGCCTTCGGGACTGAAGCTTTCTTT.

This CDR3 is CASSDGTPVPPRTGELFF. The DNA of the CDR3 is TGCGCCAGCAGTGACGGGACTCCGGTGCCCCCGAGGACCGGGGAGCTGTTTTTT. J is TRBJ2-2 and V is TRBV10-1; D is possibly TRBD2 (6 bases). The CDR3 consists of 18 residues. Germline V lookup: CDR1 WNHNN, CDR2 SYGVQD (reference sequence). Trimming shortened V by 3 bases and J by 5 bases, and 22 bases separated the two germline ends.